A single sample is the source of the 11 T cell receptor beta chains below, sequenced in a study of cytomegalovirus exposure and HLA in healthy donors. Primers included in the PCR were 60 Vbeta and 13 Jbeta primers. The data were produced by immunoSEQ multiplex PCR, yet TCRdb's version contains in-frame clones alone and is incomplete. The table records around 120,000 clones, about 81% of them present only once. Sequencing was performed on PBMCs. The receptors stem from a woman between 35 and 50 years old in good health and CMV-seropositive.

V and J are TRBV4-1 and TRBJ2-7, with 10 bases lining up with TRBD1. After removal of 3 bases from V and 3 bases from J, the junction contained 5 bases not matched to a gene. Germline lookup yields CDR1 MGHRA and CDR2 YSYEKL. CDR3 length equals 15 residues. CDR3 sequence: CASSHRDRGDYEQYF. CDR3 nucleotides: TGCGCCAGCAGCCACCGGGACAGGGGCGACTACGAGCAGTACTTC.

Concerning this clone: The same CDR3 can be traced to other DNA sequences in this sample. CDR3 residues: CASSLAGSYEQYF. The CDR3 region has the DNA TGTGCCAGCAGCTTGGCCGGGTCCTACGAGCAGTACTTC. The chain uses TRBV5-4 and TRBJ2-7; no clear D. This CDR3 is built from 13 residues. V lost 0 bases, J lost 1 base, and 5 bases lay in between. Per the germline V gene, CDR1 is SGHNT and CDR2 is YYREEE (reference sequence).

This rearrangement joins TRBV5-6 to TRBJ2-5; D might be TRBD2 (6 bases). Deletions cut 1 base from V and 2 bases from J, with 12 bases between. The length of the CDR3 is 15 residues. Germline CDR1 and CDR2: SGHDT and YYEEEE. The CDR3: CASSLFGRGQETQYF. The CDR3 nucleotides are TGTGCCAGCAGCTTGTTCGGGCGGGGACAAGAGACCCAGTACTTC.

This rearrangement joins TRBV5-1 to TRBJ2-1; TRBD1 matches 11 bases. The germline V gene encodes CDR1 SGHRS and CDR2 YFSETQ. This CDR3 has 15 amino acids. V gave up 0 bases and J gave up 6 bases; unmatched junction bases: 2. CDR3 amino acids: CASSLGGTGGNEQFF. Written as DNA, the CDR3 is TGCGCCAGCAGCTTGGGGGGGACAGGGGGCAATGAGCAGTTCTTC.

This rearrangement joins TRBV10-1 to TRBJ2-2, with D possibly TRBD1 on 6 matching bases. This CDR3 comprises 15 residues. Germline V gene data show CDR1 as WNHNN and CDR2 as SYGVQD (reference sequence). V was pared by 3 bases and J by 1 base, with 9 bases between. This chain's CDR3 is CASSDRGLNTGELFF. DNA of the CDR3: TGCGCCAGCAGTGACAGGGGCCTGAACACCGGGGAGCTGTTTTTT.

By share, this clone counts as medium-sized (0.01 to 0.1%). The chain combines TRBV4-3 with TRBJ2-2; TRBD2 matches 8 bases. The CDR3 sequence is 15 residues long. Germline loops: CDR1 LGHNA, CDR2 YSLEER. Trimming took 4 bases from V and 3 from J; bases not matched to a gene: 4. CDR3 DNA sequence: TGCGCCAGCAGCCCCTTTAGCGGGGACACCGGGGAGCTGTTTTTT. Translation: CASSPFSGDTGELFF.

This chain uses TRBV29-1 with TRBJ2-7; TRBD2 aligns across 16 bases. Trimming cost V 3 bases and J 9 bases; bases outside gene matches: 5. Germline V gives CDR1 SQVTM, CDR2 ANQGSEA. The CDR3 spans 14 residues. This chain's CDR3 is CSVDAGTSGRVQYF. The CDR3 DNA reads TGCAGCGTTGACGCCGGGACTAGCGGGAGGGTGCAGTACTTC.

The CDR3 region has the DNA TGTGCCAGCAGTCAACGACAGGAGCCGAACACTGAAGCTTTCTTT. Translating gives CASSQRQEPNTEAFF. The chain combines TRBV27 with TRBJ1-1; a possible D gene is TRBD1 (6 bases). Germline V gene lookup returns CDR1 MNHEY and CDR2 SMNVEV (reference sequence). The CDR3 is 15 residues long. V was clipped by 5 bases and J by 1 base, with 14 bases between them.

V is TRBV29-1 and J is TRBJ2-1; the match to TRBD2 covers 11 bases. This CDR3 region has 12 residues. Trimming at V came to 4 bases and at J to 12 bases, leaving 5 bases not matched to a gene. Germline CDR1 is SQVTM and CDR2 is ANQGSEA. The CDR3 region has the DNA TGCAGCGTTGTACTAGCGGGGGTGATGCAGTTCTTC. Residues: CSVVLAGVMQFF.

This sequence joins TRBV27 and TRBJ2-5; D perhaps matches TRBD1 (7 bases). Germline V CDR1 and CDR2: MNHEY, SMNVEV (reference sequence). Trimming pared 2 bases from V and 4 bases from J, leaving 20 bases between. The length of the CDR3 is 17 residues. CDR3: CASSLGLPGGRGETQYF. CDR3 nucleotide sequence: TGTGCCAGCAGTTTAGGTTTACCAGGGGGGCGGGGAGAGACCCAGTACTTC.

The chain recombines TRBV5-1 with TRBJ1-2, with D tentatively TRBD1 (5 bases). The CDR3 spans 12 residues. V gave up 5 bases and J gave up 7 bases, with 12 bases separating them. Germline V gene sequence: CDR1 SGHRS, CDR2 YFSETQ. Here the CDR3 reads CASRLGEAGYTF. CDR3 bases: TGCGCCAGCAGACTGGGGGAGGCTGGCTACACCTTC.